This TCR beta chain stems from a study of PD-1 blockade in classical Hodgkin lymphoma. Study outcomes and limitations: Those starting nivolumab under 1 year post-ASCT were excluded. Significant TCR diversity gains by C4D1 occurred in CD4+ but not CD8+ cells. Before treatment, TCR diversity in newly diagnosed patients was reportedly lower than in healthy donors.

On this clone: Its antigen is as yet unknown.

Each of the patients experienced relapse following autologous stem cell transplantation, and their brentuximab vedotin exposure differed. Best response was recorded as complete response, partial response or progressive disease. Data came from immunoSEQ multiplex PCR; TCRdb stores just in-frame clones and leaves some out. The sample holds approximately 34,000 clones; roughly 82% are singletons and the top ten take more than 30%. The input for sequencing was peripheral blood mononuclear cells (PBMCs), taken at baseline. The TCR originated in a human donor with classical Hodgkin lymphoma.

CDR3 DNA: TGTGCCAGCAGCAGAGGACTAGCGGGGACGGTTGAGCAGTTCTTC. Residues: CASSRGLAGTVEQFF. The J gene is TRBJ2-1, the V gene TRBV7-9; 12 bases line up with TRBD2. Trimming cost V 5 bases and J 9 bases; bases outside gene matches: 8. Germline V gene lookup returns CDR1 SEHNR and CDR2 FQNEAQ (reference sequence). This CDR3 comprises 15 residues.